This is a list of T cell receptor beta chains from one sample in a study of shared clonotypes between healthy human individuals. Only in-frame clones appear in the TCRdb table, and some are missing; sequencing was by immunoSEQ multiplex PCR. The data show a few million clones, with roughly 92% seen just once and 0.11% to 0.15% held by the top ten. Sequences were obtained from naive CD4+ T cells sorted from blood. All receptors come from a man between 18 and 35 years old in good health. Each CDR3 is given with its conserved first and last residue. The order of the fields is D gene, V gene, J gene, clone size, CDR3 DNA, CDR3 protein. A D gene is named only where the DNA matches it firmly. Part of the rows lack a size; the others show once, few, many or a class for expanded clones.

D gene: TRBD2
V gene: TRBV7-9
J gene: TRBJ2-3
clone size: NA
CDR3 DNA: TGTGCCAGCAGCTTCGGACTAGCGGGAGCCACAGATACGCAGTATTTT
CDR3 protein: CASSFGLAGATDTQYF

D gene: TRBD1
V gene: TRBV5-6
J gene: TRBJ2-7
clone size: NA
CDR3 DNA: TGTGCCAGCAGCGGACGCAGGGGGCCTTCCTACGAGCAGTACTTC
CDR3 protein: CASSGRRGPSYEQYF

D gene: TRBD1
V gene: TRBV11-2
J gene: TRBJ1-2
clone size: NA
CDR3 DNA: TGTGCCAGCAGCTCAGGGGGACCCTGCACCTTC
CDR3 protein: CASSSGGPCTF

D gene: NA
V gene: TRBV9
J gene: TRBJ1-1
clone size: NA
CDR3 DNA: TGTGCCAGCAGCGTAGGCATCACGAACACTGAAGCTTTCTTT
CDR3 protein: CASSVGITNTEAFF

D gene: NA
V gene: TRBV7-2
J gene: TRBJ2-3
clone size: once
CDR3 DNA: TGTGCCAGCAGCTTGGTCGTGGGGGCGGGCACAGATACGCAGTATTTT
CDR3 protein: CASSLVVGAGTDTQYF

D gene: NA
V gene: TRBV5-4
J gene: TRBJ2-3
clone size: NA
CDR3 DNA: TGTGCCAGCAGCTCGATAGATACGCAGTATTTT
CDR3 protein: CASSSIDTQYF

D gene: TRBD1
V gene: TRBV29-1
J gene: TRBJ1-5
clone size: NA
CDR3 DNA: TGCAGCGCTCAACAGGGGAGGAATCAGCCCCAGCATTTT
CDR3 protein: CSAQQGRNQPQHF

D gene: NA
V gene: TRBV6-6
J gene: TRBJ2-1
clone size: NA
CDR3 DNA: TGTGCCAGCAGTTACAGCGGGCCTTATTCGAATGAGCAGTTCTTC
CDR3 protein: CASSYSGPYSNEQFF

D gene: TRBD1
V gene: TRBV7-3
J gene: TRBJ2-5
clone size: NA
CDR3 DNA: TGTGCCAGCAGCCGCGCGGGACAGGGGGGCGAGACCCAGTACTTC
CDR3 protein: CASSRAGQGGETQYF

D gene: TRBD2
V gene: TRBV4-2
J gene: TRBJ2-5
clone size: NA
CDR3 DNA: TGTGCCAGCAGCCAAGAAGGAGGGAGGGCCAGAGAGACCCAGTACTTC
CDR3 protein: CASSQEGGRARETQYF

D gene: NA
V gene: TRBV5-4
J gene: TRBJ2-5
clone size: NA
CDR3 DNA: TGTGCCAGCAGCTTGGGGGGATGGGAGACCCAGTACTTC
CDR3 protein: CASSLGGWETQYF

D gene: TRBD1
V gene: TRBV5-1
J gene: TRBJ2-5
clone size: NA
CDR3 DNA: TGCGCCAGCAGCCGGACAGGGGCAGAGACCCAGTACTTC
CDR3 protein: CASSRTGAETQYF

D gene: NA
V gene: TRBV28
J gene: TRBJ2-3
clone size: NA
CDR3 DNA: TGTGCCAGCAGTTTCCCCGCTAGTCTCCCCACAGATACGCAGTATTTT
CDR3 protein: CASSFPASLPTDTQYF

D gene: NA
V gene: TRBV2
J gene: TRBJ1-3
clone size: NA
CDR3 DNA: TGTGCCAGCCACGCAGGCCTCTCTGGAAACACCATATATTTT
CDR3 protein: CASHAGLSGNTIYF

D gene: NA
V gene: TRBV7-9
J gene: TRBJ2-5
clone size: NA
CDR3 DNA: TGTGCCAGCAGCCTAATACCCCTAGTTTCGTACTTC
CDR3 protein: CASSLIPLVSYF

D gene: NA
V gene: TRBV29-1
J gene: TRBJ2-7
clone size: NA
CDR3 DNA: TGCAGCGTTGAAGATAAGTACGAGCAGTACTTC
CDR3 protein: CSVEDKYEQYF

D gene: NA
V gene: TRBV29-1
J gene: TRBJ1-2
clone size: NA
CDR3 DNA: TGCAGCGTCGGAGGTGGATACGGCTACACCTTC
CDR3 protein: CSVGGGYGYTF

D gene: NA
V gene: TRBV11-2
J gene: TRBJ1-2
clone size: NA
CDR3 DNA: TGTGCCAGCAGCTTAGAGGGGCCTTCAGACTATGGCTACACCTTC
CDR3 protein: CASSLEGPSDYGYTF

D gene: NA
V gene: TRBV2
J gene: TRBJ1-6
clone size: few
CDR3 DNA: TGTGCCAGCAGTGAATATATGATGGCCGACTATTCACCCCTCCACTTT
CDR3 protein: CASSEYMMADYSPLHF

D gene: NA
V gene: TRBV30
J gene: TRBJ2-5
clone size: NA
CDR3 DNA: TGTGCCTGGAGCGTAGGGTCCAGGGGGGGCCAAGAGACCCAGTACTTC
CDR3 protein: CAWSVGSRGGQETQYF

D gene: NA
V gene: TRBV5-1
J gene: TRBJ2-3
clone size: once
CDR3 DNA: TGCGCCAGCAGGAGGGGAGGCAGGGCAGATACGCAGTATTTT
CDR3 protein: CASRRGGRADTQYF

D gene: NA
V gene: TRBV5-4
J gene: TRBJ1-6
clone size: once
CDR3 DNA: TGTGCCAGCAGCTCACCAAATTCACCCCTCCACTTT
CDR3 protein: CASSSPNSPLHF

D gene: TRBD2
V gene: TRBV11-2
J gene: TRBJ2-3
clone size: NA
CDR3 DNA: TGTGCCAGCGGAAAGCGGGGGCTGAGCACAGATACGCAGTATTTT
CDR3 protein: CASGKRGLSTDTQYF

D gene: NA
V gene: TRBV5-6
J gene: TRBJ1-1
clone size: NA
CDR3 DNA: TGTGCCAGCAGGACGTCGGGGATCCAAACGGGTGAAGCTTTCTTT
CDR3 protein: CASRTSGIQTGEAFF

D gene: NA
V gene: TRBV5-1
J gene: TRBJ2-7
clone size: few
CDR3 DNA: TGCGCCAGCACTTCCGGATTGGGGTCCTACGAGCAGTACTTC
CDR3 protein: CASTSGLGSYEQYF

D gene: TRBD1
V gene: TRBV5-1
J gene: TRBJ2-7
clone size: NA
CDR3 DNA: TGCGCCAGCAGCCGATTGACAGGGCTCGAGCAGTACTTC
CDR3 protein: CASSRLTGLEQYF

D gene: NA
V gene: TRBV19
J gene: TRBJ2-6
clone size: NA
CDR3 DNA: TGTGCCAGTAGTATGGCAGGACTGGGGGCCAACGTCCTGACTTTC
CDR3 protein: CASSMAGLGANVLTF

D gene: TRBD1
V gene: TRBV11-1
J gene: TRBJ2-2
clone size: NA
CDR3 DNA: TGTGCCAGCAGCTTAAGACAGGGCACCGGGGAGCTGTTTTTT
CDR3 protein: CASSLRQGTGELFF

D gene: TRBD2
V gene: TRBV6-5
J gene: TRBJ2-7
clone size: NA
CDR3 DNA: TGTGCCAGCAGGGACCGGACTAGCGGGAGTCATGAGCAGTACTTC
CDR3 protein: CASRDRTSGSHEQYF

D gene: NA
V gene: TRBV7-7
J gene: TRBJ1-1
clone size: NA
CDR3 DNA: TGTGCTAGCAGCATGGGACCGAACACTGAAGCTTTCTTT
CDR3 protein: CASSMGPNTEAFF

D gene: NA
V gene: TRBV28
J gene: TRBJ1-2
clone size: NA
CDR3 DNA: TGTGCCAGCAGTTCCCCACCAGCAGGGGAAGGCTACACCTTC
CDR3 protein: CASSSPPAGEGYTF

D gene: TRBD1
V gene: TRBV5-1
J gene: TRBJ1-4
clone size: NA
CDR3 DNA: TGCGCCAGCAGCTTGGAAGGGGGCCCAAATGAAAAACTGTTTTTT
CDR3 protein: CASSLEGGPNEKLFF

D gene: TRBD2
V gene: TRBV7-9
J gene: TRBJ2-3
clone size: once
CDR3 DNA: TGTGCCAGCAGCCGACTAGCGGCAGATACGCAGTATTTT
CDR3 protein: CASSRLAADTQYF

D gene: NA
V gene: TRBV6-1
J gene: TRBJ2-7
clone size: NA
CDR3 DNA: TGTGCCAGCATAGGCTGGGGGGACGAGCAGTACTTC
CDR3 protein: CASIGWGDEQYF

D gene: TRBD1
V gene: TRBV11-2
J gene: TRBJ1-1
clone size: NA
CDR3 DNA: TGTGCCAGCAGCTGGGGACAGGGGAACACTGAAGCTTTCTTT
CDR3 protein: CASSWGQGNTEAFF

D gene: NA
V gene: TRBV10-2
J gene: TRBJ2-2
clone size: NA
CDR3 DNA: TGCGCCAGCGAGAGAACTTACGGTTCTTTCACCGGGGAGCTGTTTTTT
CDR3 protein: CASERTYGSFTGELFF

D gene: TRBD2
V gene: TRBV5-1
J gene: TRBJ2-3
clone size: NA
CDR3 DNA: TGCGCCAGCAGCTTGACTAGCGGGAGGGCCGGCTCAGATACGCAGTATTTT
CDR3 protein: CASSLTSGRAGSDTQYF

D gene: NA
V gene: TRBV2
J gene: TRBJ1-1
clone size: NA
CDR3 DNA: TGTGCCAGCAGTGTGGAGGGAAGCACTGAAGCTTTCTTT
CDR3 protein: CASSVEGSTEAFF

D gene: NA
V gene: TRBV28
J gene: TRBJ1-5
clone size: NA
CDR3 DNA: TGTGCCAGCAGTTTACAGGATCAGCCCCAGCATTTT
CDR3 protein: CASSLQDQPQHF